This T cell receptor (beta chain) was recovered during a study of OX40 agonist ivuxolimab in advanced cancers. CDR3 length: 16 amino acids. Germline CDR1 and CDR2: GTSNPN and SVGIG (reference sequence). After removal of 0 bases from V and 7 bases from J, the junction contained 11 bases not matched to a gene. The data were produced by immunoSEQ multiplex PCR, yet TCRdb's version contains in-frame clones alone and is incomplete. The sample holds more than 45,000 clones, 82% seen once. Concerning this clone itself: The target antigen is unknown.

Study findings and constraints: Some of the lowest clonal expansion was seen in partial responders at 0.1-3.0 mg/kg. On average, CD8+ T cells showed a greater number of expanded clones than CD4+. Normalized T-cell clonal expansion was also low in some nonresponders.

The chain carries TRBV30 and TRBJ2-1, with 8 bases that match TRBD1. The clonotype comes from an adult with an advanced solid tumor such as melanoma, head and neck, liver or kidney cancer. The sample in question was CD4+ or CD8+ T cells sorted from blood, obtained in a trial of the OX40 agonist ivuxolimab. Here the CDR3 DNA reads TGTGCCTGGAGTGTACGAGGCAGGGGGCGCGAGAATGAGCAGTTCTTC. This encodes CAWSVRGRGRENEQFF.